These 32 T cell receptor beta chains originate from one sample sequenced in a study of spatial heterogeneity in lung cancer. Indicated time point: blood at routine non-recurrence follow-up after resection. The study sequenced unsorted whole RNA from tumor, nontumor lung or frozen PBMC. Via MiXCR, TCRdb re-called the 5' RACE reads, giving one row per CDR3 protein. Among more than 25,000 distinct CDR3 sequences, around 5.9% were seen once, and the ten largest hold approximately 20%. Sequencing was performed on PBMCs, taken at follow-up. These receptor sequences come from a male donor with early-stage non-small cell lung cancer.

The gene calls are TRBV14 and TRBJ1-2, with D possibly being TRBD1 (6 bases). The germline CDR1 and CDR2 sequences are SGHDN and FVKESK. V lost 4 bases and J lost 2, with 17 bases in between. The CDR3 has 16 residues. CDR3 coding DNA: TGTGCCAGCAGCCGCAATCATTGGGGGCAGAACTATGGCTACACCTTC. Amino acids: CASSRNHWGQNYGYTF.

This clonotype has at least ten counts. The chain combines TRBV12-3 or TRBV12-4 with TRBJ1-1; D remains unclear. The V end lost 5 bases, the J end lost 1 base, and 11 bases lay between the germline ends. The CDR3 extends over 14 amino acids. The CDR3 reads CASSPNYRNTEAFF. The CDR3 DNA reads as TGTGCCAGCAGTCCGAATTACAGGAACACTGAAGCTTTCTTT.

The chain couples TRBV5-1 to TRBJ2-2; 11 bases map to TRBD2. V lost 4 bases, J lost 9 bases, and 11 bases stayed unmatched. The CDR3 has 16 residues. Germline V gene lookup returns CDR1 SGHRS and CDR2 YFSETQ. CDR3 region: CASSILAGDFNRELFF. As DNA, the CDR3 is TGCGCCAGCAGCATACTAGCGGGGGACTTCAACCGGGAGCTGTTTTTT.

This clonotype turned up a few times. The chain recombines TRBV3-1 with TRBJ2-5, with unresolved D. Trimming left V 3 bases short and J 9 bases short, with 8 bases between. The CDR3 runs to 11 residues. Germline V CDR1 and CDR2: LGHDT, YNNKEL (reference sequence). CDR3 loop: CASSHESAQYF. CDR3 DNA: TGTGCCAGCAGCCACGAATCGGCCCAGTACTTC.

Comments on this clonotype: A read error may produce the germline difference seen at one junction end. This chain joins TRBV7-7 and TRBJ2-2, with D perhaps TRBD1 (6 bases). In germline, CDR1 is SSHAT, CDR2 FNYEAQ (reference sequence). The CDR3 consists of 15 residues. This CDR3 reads CASSKTGTNTGELFF. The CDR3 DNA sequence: TGTGCTAGCAGCAAGACAGGCACGAACACCGGGGAGCTGTTTTTT.

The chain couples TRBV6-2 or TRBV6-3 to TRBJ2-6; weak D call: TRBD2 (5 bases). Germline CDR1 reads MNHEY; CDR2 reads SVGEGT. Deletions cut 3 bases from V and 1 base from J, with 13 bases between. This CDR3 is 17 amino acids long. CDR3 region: CASSYKYRGSGANVLTF. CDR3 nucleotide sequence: TGTGCCAGCAGTTATAAATATCGGGGTTCTGGGGCCAACGTCCTGACTTTC.

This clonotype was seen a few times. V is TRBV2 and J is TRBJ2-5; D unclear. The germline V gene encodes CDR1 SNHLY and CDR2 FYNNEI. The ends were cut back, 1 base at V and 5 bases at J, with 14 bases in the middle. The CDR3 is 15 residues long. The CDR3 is CASSEVGLQEETQYF. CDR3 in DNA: TGTGCCAGCAGTGAAGTGGGGTTACAAGAGGAGACCCAGTACTTC.

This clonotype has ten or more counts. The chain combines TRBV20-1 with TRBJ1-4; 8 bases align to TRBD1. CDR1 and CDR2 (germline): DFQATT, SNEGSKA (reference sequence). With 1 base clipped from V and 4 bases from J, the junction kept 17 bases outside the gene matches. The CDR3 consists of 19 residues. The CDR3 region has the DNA TGCAGTGCTAGAGTCCACAAAGACCCTACAGGGGGAAGTAATGAAAAACTGTTTTTT. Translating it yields CSARVHKDPTGGSNEKLFF.

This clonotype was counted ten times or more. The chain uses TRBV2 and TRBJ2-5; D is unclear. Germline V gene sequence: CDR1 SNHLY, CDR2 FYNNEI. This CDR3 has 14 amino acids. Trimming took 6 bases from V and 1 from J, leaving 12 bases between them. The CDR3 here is CASRTPGAQETQYF. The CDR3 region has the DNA TGTGCCAGCAGGACCCCCGGCGCCCAAGAGACCCAGTACTTC.

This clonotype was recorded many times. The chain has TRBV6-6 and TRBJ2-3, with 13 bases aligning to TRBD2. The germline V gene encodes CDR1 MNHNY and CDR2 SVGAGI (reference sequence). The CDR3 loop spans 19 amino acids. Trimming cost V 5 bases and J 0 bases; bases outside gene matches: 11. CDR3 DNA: TGTGCCAGCAGTCCTAACCCGGGACTAGCGGGGTCTAGCACAGATACGCAGTATTTT. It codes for CASSPNPGLAGSSTDTQYF.

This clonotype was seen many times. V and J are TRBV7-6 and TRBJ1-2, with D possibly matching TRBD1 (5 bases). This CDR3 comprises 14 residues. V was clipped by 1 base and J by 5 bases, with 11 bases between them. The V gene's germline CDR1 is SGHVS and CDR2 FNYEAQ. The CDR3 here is CASSLGGQGYGYTF. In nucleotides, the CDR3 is TGTGCCAGCAGCTTAGGAGGGCAGGGATATGGCTACACCTTC.

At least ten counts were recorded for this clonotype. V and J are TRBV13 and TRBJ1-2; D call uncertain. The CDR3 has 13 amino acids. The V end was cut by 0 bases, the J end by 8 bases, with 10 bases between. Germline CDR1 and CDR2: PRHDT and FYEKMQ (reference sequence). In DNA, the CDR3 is TGTGCCAGCAGCTTAGGGTCACACTCCGGCTACACCTTC. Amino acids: CASSLGSHSGYTF.

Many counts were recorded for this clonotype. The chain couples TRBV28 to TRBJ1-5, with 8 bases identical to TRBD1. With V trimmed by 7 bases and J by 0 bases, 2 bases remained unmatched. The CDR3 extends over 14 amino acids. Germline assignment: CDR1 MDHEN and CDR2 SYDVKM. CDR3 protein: CASKDRDSNQPQHF. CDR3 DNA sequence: TGTGCCAGCAAGGACAGGGATAGCAATCAGCCCCAGCATTTT.

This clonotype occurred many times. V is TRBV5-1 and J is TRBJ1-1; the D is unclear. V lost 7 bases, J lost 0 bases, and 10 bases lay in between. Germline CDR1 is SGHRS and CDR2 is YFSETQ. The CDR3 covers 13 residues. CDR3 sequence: CASHDTVNTEAFF. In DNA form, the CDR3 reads TGCGCCAGCCACGACACCGTGAACACTGAAGCTTTCTTT.

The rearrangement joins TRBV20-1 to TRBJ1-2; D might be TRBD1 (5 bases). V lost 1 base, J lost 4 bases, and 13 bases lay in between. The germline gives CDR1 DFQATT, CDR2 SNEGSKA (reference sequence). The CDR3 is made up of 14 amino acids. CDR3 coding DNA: TGCAGTGCTAGAGTTACCGGGGGTAGCTATGGCTACACCTTC. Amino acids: CSARVTGGSYGYTF.

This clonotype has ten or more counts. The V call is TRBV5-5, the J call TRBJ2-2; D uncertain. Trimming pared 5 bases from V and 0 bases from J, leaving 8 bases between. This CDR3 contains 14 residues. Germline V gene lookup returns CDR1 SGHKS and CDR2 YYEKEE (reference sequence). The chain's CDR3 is CASRYETNTGELFF. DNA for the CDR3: TGTGCCAGCAGATATGAAACGAACACCGGGGAGCTGTTTTTT.

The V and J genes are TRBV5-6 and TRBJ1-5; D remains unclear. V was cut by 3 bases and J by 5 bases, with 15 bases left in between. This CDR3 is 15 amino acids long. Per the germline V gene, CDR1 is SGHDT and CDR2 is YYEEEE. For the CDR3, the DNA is TGTGCCAGCAGCTCCCAGGCCTCAGGCCATCAGCCCCAGCATTTT. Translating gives CASSSQASGHQPQHF. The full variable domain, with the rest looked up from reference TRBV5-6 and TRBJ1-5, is DAGVTQSPTHLIKTRGQQVTLRCSPKSGHDTVSWYQQALGQGPQFIFQYYEEEERQRGNFPDRFSGHQFPNYSSELNVNALLLGDSALYLCASSSQASGHQPQHFGDGTRLSIL.

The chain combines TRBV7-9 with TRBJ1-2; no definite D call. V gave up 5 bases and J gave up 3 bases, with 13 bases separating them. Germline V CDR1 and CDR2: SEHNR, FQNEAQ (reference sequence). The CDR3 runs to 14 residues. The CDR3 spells CASSAPQADYGYTF. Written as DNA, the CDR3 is TGTGCCAGCAGCGCCCCCCAGGCTGACTATGGCTACACCTTC.

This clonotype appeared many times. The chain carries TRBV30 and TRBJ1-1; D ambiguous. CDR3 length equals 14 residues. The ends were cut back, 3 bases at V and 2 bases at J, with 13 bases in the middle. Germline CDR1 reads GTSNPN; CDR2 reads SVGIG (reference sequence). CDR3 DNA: TGTGCCTGGAGATATGGTGGGAGAAACACTGAAGCTTTCTTT. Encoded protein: CAWRYGGRNTEAFF.

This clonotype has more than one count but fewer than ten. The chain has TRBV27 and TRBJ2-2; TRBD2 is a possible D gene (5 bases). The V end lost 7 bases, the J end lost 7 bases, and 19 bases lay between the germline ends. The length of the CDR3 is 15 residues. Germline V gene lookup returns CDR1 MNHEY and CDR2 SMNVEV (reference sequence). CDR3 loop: CASTPLDWAGGELFF. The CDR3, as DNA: TGTGCCAGCACCCCCTTGGATTGGGCGGGCGGGGAGCTGTTTTTT.

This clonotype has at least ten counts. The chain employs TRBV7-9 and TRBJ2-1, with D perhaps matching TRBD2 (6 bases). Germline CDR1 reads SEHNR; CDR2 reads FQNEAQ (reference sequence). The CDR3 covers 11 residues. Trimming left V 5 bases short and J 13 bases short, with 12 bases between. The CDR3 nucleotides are TGTGCCAGCAGCCCATCTAGCGCCCAGTTCTTC. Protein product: CASSPSSAQFF.

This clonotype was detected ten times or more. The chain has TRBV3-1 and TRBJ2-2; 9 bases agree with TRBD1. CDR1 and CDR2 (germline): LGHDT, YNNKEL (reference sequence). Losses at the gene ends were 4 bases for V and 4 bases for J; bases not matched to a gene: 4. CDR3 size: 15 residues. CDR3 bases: TGTGCCAGCAGCCTTGACAGGGGGACCACCGGGGAGCTGTTTTTT. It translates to CASSLDRGTTGELFF.

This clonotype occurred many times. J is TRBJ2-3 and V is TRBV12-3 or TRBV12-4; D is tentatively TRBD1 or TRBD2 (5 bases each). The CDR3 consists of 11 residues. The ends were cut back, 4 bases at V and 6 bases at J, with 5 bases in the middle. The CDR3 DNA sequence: TGTGCCAGCAGTTGGGGGGATACGCAGTATTTT. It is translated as CASSWGDTQYF.

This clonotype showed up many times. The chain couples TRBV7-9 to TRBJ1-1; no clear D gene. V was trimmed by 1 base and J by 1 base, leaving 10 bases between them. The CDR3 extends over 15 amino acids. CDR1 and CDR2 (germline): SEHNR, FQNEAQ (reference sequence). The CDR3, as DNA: TGTGCCAGCAGCTTAGTACGGACTTGGAACACTGAAGCTTTCTTT. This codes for CASSLVRTWNTEAFF.

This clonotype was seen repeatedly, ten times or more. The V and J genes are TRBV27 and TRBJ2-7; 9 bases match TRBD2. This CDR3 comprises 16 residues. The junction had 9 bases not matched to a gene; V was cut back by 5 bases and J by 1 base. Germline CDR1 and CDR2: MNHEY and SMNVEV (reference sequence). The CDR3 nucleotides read TGTGCCAGCAGTCCCGGAGTAGCGGGGGCATCCTACGAGCAGTACTTC. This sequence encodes CASSPGVAGASYEQYF.

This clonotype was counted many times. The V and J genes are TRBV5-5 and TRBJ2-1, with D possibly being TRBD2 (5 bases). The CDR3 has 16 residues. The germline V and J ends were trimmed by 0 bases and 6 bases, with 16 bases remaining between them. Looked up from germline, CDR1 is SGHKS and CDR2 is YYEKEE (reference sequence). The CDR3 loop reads CASSLGAAMGANEQFF. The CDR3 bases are TGTGCCAGCAGCTTGGGCGCGGCCATGGGAGCCAATGAGCAGTTCTTC.

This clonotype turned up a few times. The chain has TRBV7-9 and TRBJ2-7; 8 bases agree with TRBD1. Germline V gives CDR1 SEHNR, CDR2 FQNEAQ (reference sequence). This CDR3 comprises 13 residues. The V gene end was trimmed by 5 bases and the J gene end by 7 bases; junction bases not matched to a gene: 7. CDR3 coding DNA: TGTGCCAGCAGCCCCAGGGGGCATCAAGAGCAGTACGTC. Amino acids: CASSPRGHQEQYV.

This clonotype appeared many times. CDR3 DNA sequence: TGTGCCAGCAGCGTAGGACAGGAAATGATCTACGAGCAGTACTTC. It is translated as CASSVGQEMIYEQYF. The chain uses TRBV9 and TRBJ2-7; possibly TRBD1 for D (6 bases). The CDR3 extends over 15 amino acids. Between the trimmed V and J ends, which lost 0 bases and 3 bases, there was a span of 13 bases. Germline values: CDR1 SGDLS, CDR2 YYNGEE.

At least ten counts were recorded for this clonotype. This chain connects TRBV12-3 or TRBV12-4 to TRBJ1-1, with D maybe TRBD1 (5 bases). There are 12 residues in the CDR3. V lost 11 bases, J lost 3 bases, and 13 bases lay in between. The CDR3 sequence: CAGGRADTEAFF. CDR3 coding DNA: TGTGCCGGGGGGAGGGCCGACACTGAAGCTTTCTTT.

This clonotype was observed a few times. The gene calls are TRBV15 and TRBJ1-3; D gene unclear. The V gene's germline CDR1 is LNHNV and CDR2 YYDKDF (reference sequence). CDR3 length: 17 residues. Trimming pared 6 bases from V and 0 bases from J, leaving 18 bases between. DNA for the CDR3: TGTGCCACCAGGGCCGGGGAAGAAATGAGCTCTGGAAACACCATATATTTT. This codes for CATRAGEEMSSGNTIYF. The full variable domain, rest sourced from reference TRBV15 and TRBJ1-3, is DAMVIQNPRYQVTQFGKPVTLSCSQTLNHNVMYWYQQKSSQAPKLLFHYYDKDFNNEADTPDNFQSRRPNTSFCFLDIRSPGLGDTAMYLCATRAGEEMSSGNTIYFGEGSWLTVV.

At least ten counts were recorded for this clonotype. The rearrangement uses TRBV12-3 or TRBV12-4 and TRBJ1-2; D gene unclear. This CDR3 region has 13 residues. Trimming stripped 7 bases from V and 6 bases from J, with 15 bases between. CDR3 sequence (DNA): TGTGCCAGCACACTGGGGAGAAGAAATGGCTACACCTTC. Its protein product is CASTLGRRNGYTF.

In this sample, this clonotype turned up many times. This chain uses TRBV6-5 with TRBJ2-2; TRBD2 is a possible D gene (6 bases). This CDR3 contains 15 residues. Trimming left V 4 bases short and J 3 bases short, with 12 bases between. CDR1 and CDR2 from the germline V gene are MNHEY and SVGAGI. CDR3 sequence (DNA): TGTGCCAGCAGTTCGGGGGTAGAGGACACCGGGGAGCTGTTTTTT. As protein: CASSSGVEDTGELFF.